This T cell receptor (beta chain) was found in a study of T cell clonotyping in hematopoietic cell transplantation listed by TCRdb under 2021. With regard to the full study: Pretransplant samples from recipients were collected after cytoreduction. The study collected 130 to 150 blood samples from 35 consecutive transplant recipients and their related donors. Patient recruitment ran from late 2015 to early 2017, and follow-up continued until late 2020 or death. Here is what the overall study found, with its caveats: Recipient repertoires showed only a small fraction of overlap with donor repertoires, and over 95% appeared de novo at the given depth. The sample size was limited and the cells went unsorted, which meant the CD4 and CD8 repertoire contributions could not be told apart. Broader TCR repertoire diversity after transplant was predicted by Inverse Simpson Index values from donors and from recipients before transplant. After transplant, TCR diversity in recipients dropped, and pathologically expanded clonotypes increased progressively from day 30 to day 180.

From the cysteine through the phenylalanine, the CDR3 covers 14 amino acids. CDR3 DNA is the only sequence kept; it has 42 bases, read in frame from the first base. V is pruned by 0 bases and J by 5 bases, leaving 6 bases of the junction without a gene match. Reading the germline V gene (reference sequence) gives CDR1 GTSNPN and CDR2 SVGIG. In the case of this clone: No cognate antigen has been identified for it. The sample holds no much larger clone one base away, and base qualities are not on file.

The immunoSEQ assay, a bias-controlled multiplex PCR using V- and J-specific primers, was used to amplify TCR beta CDR3 regions from genomic DNA. A proprietary barcode and Illumina adapter sequences were added to the CDR3 amplicons in a second PCR step. An Illumina MiSeq instrument was used to sequence the CDR3 libraries. The paper's data handling went like this. immunoSEQ Analyzer 3.0 was used for export and quality control, with R Bioconductor and Immunarch used for downstream analyses. Only productive rearrangements in the normalized downsampled data set went into calculating the repertoire metrics. Pathologically expanded clonotypes were defined as those larger than 5 templates in the normalized cohort. The Inverse Simpson Index was used to measure repertoire diversity. CMV-specificity analyses were carried out on the non-normalized data set to capture all clonotypes. TCRdb carries this immuneACCESS record with in-frame sequences only. Its versions omit some clonotypes, under half of them owing to an unresolved V gene in the studies checked, with the rest unexplained. D and trimming come from the DNA, and the V and J calls and clone size come from that table. The sample yields about 36,000 clones; roughly 94% were counted once. Around 1.5% of the sample rests with the top ten.

The label giving this sample's time point can be read as: recipient sample about 28 days before transplant, after cytoreduction. Recipient blood was collected about 28 days before transplant and at days 30, 100 and 180 after transplant. Using Nuclei Lysis Solution, genomic DNA was extracted from unfractionated peripheral blood mononuclear cells that were either fresh or cryopreserved. The sample in question was peripheral blood mononuclear cells, obtained before stem cell transplant. The rearranged chain carries TRBV30 and TRBJ2-5; 7 nucleotides in the junction match TRBD1. The receptor's source is a man aged 40-49 years with chronic myeloid leukemia. Some clones in this sample may be carry-over from other donors' samples. At the DNA level, the sequence is TGTGCCTGGAGTGTCAAGGGGGCGAGGGAGACCCAGTACTTC. This yields the protein CAWSVKGARETQYF.